This TCR beta chain was profiled in a study of cytomegalovirus exposure and HLA in healthy donors. The overall study: Membership in the Caucasian-associated ancestry cluster was found for about 80% of approximately 430 genotyped donors.

Donors had nominal health at sampling but likely had unrecorded immune exposures. PCR used 60 Vbeta primers and 13 Jbeta primers. The table came from immunoSEQ multiplex PCR; TCRdb's copy has only in-frame clones and leaves some out. The table includes 100,000 to 150,000 clones, about four fifths detected once. Germline V CDR1 and CDR2: MGHRA, YSYEKL. This CDR3 has 17 amino acids. J gave up 1 base and V 1 base, and 1 base lay outside the gene matches. The clonotype was recovered from a man in his forties or fifties in good health and CMV-seronegative. The V call is TRBV4-1, the J call TRBJ2-1; 13 bases align to TRBD2. Sequenced input: PBMCs. CDR3 bases: TGCGCCAGCAGCCAAGCGACTAGCGGGGGGTCCTACAATGAGCAGTTCTTC. Its protein product is CASSQATSGGSYNEQFF.